This T cell receptor (beta chain) was recorded in a study of T cell responses to AZD1222 COVID-19 vaccine. Turning to the study itself: Second doses at about 4 or about 12 weeks were pooled.

With respect to this clone: What it binds is unknown.

Study-level findings and limits: Only five to seven individuals given AZD1222 were seropositive at baseline. Spike-specific TCR depth and breadth grew after two AZD1222 doses. Clonal diversity may have been underestimated, and the donors were mostly white British, with more females than males.

Data came from immunoSEQ multiplex PCR; TCRdb stores just in-frame clones and leaves some out. The table records fewer than 200,000 clones, 85% to 90% of them present only once. Germline V gene data show CDR1 as SGHDN and CDR2 as FVKESK. The CDR3 length is 15 residues. Trimming removed 4 bases from V and 5 bases from J; junction bases left unmatched: 8. Sample: peripheral blood, taken on day 0 of AZD1222 vaccination. The TCR comes from an adult in good health. V gene TRBV14 combines with J gene TRBJ1-2; 9 bases match TRBD1. The CDR3: CASSPNTGTGYGYTF. In nucleotides, the CDR3 is TGTGCCAGCAGCCCGAACACCGGGACAGGGTATGGCTACACCTTC.